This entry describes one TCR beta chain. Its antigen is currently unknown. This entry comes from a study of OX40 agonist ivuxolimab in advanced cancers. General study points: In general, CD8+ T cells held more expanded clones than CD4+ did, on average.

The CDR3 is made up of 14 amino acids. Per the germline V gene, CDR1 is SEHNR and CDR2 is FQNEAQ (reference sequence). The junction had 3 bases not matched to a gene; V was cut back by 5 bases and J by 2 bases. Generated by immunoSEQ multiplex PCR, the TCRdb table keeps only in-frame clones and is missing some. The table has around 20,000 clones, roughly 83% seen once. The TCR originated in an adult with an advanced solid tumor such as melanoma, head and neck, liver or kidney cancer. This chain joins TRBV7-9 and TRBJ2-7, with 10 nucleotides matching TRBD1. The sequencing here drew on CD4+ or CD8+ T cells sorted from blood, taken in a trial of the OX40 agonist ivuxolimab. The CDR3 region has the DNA TGTGCCAGCAGCCCCGGGACAGGGGCCTACGAGCAGTACTTC. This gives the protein CASSPGTGAYEQYF.